The subject of this entry is one TCR beta chain. Clones were sequenced by immunoSEQ multiplex PCR, and TCRdb holds only the in-frame ones, with some missing. This table holds roughly 72,000 clones, more than 90% found once. The data are from a study of T cell changes during pregnancy in multiple sclerosis. Germline V lookup: CDR1 SNHLY, CDR2 FYNNEI. The V and J ends lost 1 base and 2 bases respectively, with 9 bases between them. The CDR3 sequence is 15 residues long. The material was CD4+ T cells from peripheral blood mononuclear cells, obtained before pregnancy. This TCR came from a female donor with multiple sclerosis, enrolled in a pregnancy study. The chain has TRBV2 and TRBJ1-5; D might be TRBD1 (5 bases). In nucleotides, the CDR3 is TGTGCCAGCAGTGAAGGCGGACAAGGCAATCAGCCCCAGCATTTT. It encodes CASSEGGQGNQPQHF.